This TCR beta chain comes out of a study of blood T cells in healthy people across ages (dated by TCRdb to between 2014 and 2017). For context, the study as a whole: Template switching captured roughly one uniquely barcoded TCR beta cDNA molecule per two T cells in model experiments. To track age-related changes in TCR beta repertoire diversity, the study relied on deep sequencing normalized with unique cDNA molecular identifiers. Four age groups were formed from the donors: young (average about 16 years), middle-aged (approximately 39), aged (roughly 59) and long-lived (roughly 81). Donors of different ages were randomly distributed across sequencing lanes to avoid experimental bias. The study analyzed two additional independent replicas of 1 million unique cDNA reads from the same blood draw for two donors, one aged 18 to 29 and one aged 80 or older. What the authors observed across the whole study: Bulk unsorted PBMC profiling prevented conclusive comparison of naive and antigen-experienced compartments. The long-lived group showed more naive CD4+ T cells, fewer expanded clones and increased TCR diversity than the aged group, suggesting age selection. The CMV infection status of donors was not known, potentially confounding age-related changes in expanded clonotypes. Estimates of total diversity from one million sequenced T cells were regarded as lower bounds and underestimates. Observed TCR beta diversity correlated strongly with the percentage of naive T cells measured by flow cytometry. Observed TCR beta diversity per million T cells fell roughly linearly with age, and a significant reduction was already apparent by age roughly 41.

Library preparation used 5' RACE. The sequencing machine was an Illumina HiSeq 2500. The second PCR ran for about 6 to 12 cycles and used a J-beta primer mix along with a sample-barcoded 5' primer. A unique molecular identifier was introduced onto each TCR beta cDNA molecule by a template-switch 5' adaptor carrying 12 random nucleotides. At least 2.5 million CDR3-containing paired-end reads were obtained from each sample. The Mint cDNA synthesis kit, primed by a TRBC-specific oligonucleotide, was used to synthesize first-strand cDNA from all RNA. Following uracil-DNA glycosylase treatment, all cDNA underwent a first 18-cycle PCR with the universal primers M1SS and BC2_uni_R. For the original study's pipeline: Each sample was normalized by randomly selecting 1 million high-quality reads, each carrying a distinct molecular identifier. Reads sharing molecular identifiers were discarded rather than binned into consensus sequences. MiTCR, with a Q25 quality threshold and the strictest error-elimination algorithm, was used for CDR3 identification, clonotype clustering and error correction. A nonparametric unseen species model with Euler transformation was used to estimate a lower bound on total TCR beta diversity. The raw public data were reprocessed by TCRdb itself: fastp quality trimming at Q25, MiXCR clonotype calling, in-frame beta chains only. Identical CDR3 protein sequences are pooled into one entry, listed with their most common genes and DNA. The V and J calls follow TCRdb's processing rather than the paper's. This sample lists more than 700,000 distinct CDR3 sequences; about 42% were detected once. The top ten constitute around 18% of the sample.

The donors were 40 or so Caucasian individuals from Russia, aged roughly 6 to 100 years, who were systemically healthy. Each donor gave 8.5 to 10 milliliters of peripheral blood, collected into EDTA-treated Vacutainer tubes. Ficoll-Paque density-gradient centrifugation was used to isolate PBMCs, with at least 6.5 million per sample. Trizol reagent was used to extract total RNA from PBMCs, with at least 5 micrograms per sample. The percentages of naive CD45RAhigh/CD27high T cells were determined by flow cytometry on a PBMC aliquot from every donor. A note on this clonotype: Its antigen is currently not known. No base-level quality is on record; no much larger clone is a single base apart.

This TCR was recovered from a man older than 75 in good health. Source material: blood.

The DNA is TGTGCCAGCACCGTCCAAGAGACCCAGTACTTC. Its protein product is CASTVQETQYF. This chain is built from TRBV2 and TRBJ2-5; the D gene identity is not certain. Sequences SNHLY (CDR1) and FYNNEI (CDR2) are obtained from the germline V gene. Spanning cysteine to phenylalanine, the CDR3 consists of 11 amino acids. Here the CDR3 DNA is all that survives: 33 bases in frame from base 1. V lost 7 bases and J lost 1 base; the stretch between them is 4 bases long. The CDR3 plus the reference TRBV2 and TRBJ2-5 genes for the other parts give the full variable domain: EPEVTQTPSHQVTQMGQEVILRCVPISNHLYFYWYRQILGQKVEFLVSFYNNEISEKSEIFDDQFSVERPDGSNFTLKIRSTKLEDSAMYFCASTVQETQYFGPGTRLLVL.